Presented here are 32 T cell receptor beta chains from one specimen sequenced in a study of T-cell reconstitution after alpha-beta-depleted transplantation in children. Unique molecular identifiers were incorporated when the TCRbeta library was constructed. One entry per CDR3 protein, called by TCRdb with MiXCR from the PCR reads. The sample shows about 870,000 distinct CDR3 sequences, 15% to 20% of them seen only once. The sequencing used PBMCs, mostly from graft donor cells, collected 360 days after TCRalphabeta/CD19-depleted stem cell transplant. These receptors were obtained from a male patient younger than 18 who had a stem cell transplant for acute lymphoblastic leukemia, so the T cells may come from the graft donor.

The gene calls are TRBV15 and TRBJ2-3, with 13 nucleotides matching TRBD2. V trimming: 8 bases; J trimming: 1 base; junction bases outside the gene matches: 18. CDR1 and CDR2 (germline): LNHNV, YYDKDF (reference sequence). The CDR3 consists of 20 residues. Written as DNA, the CDR3 is TGTGCCACCGAGGCCCGACAGGGCGTTGGACTAGCGGGAGGCACAGATACGCAGTATTTT. Residues: CATEARQGVGLAGGTDTQYF.

The sample holds one count of this clonotype. The J gene is TRBJ2-1, the V gene TRBV20-1; 8 nucleotides match TRBD2. The J segment lost 10 bases and the V segment lost 0 bases, leaving 14 bases of the junction unmatched. CDR1 DFQATT and CDR2 SNEGSKA come from the germline V gene (reference sequence). CDR3 size: 16 residues. CDR3 in DNA: TGCAGTGCTAGAGATTTTGGCGGGGTTAGCGGGATCGAGCAGTTCTTC. Its translation: CSARDFGGVSGIEQFF.

This rearrangement joins TRBV9 to TRBJ2-1; D remains ambiguous. V was trimmed by 2 bases and J by 8 bases, leaving 8 bases between them. The CDR3 has 12 amino acids. CDR1 SGDLS and CDR2 YYNGEE come from the germline V gene. The chain's CDR3 is CASSVNYHEQFF. DNA of the CDR3: TGTGCCAGCAGCGTTAACTATCATGAGCAGTTCTTC. Full variable domain (missing parts from reference TRBV9 and TRBJ2-1): DSGVTQTPKHLITATGQRVTLRCSPRSGDLSVYWYQQSLDQGLQFLIQYYNGEERAKGNILERFSAQQFPDLHSELNLSSLELGDSALYFCASSVNYHEQFFGPGTRLTVL.

The chain carries TRBV10-1 and TRBJ2-2; D ambiguous. The CDR3 spans 14 residues. The germline V gene encodes CDR1 WNHNN and CDR2 SYGVQD (reference sequence). Trimming stripped 2 bases from V and 1 base from J, with 5 bases between. As DNA, the CDR3 is TGCGCCAGCAGTGAGGAACGGAACACCGGGGAGCTGTTTTTT. Protein: CASSEERNTGELFF.

This chain uses TRBV28 with TRBJ2-1, with 10 bases aligning to TRBD2. Losses at the gene ends were 7 bases for V and 0 bases for J; bases not matched to a gene: 6. CDR1 and CDR2 from the germline V gene are MDHEN and SYDVKM. This CDR3 spans 16 amino acids. CDR3 coding DNA: TGTGCCAGCACCTTTAGCGGGAGGCCCTCCTACAATGAGCAGTTCTTC. Translating gives CASTFSGRPSYNEQFF.

A few counts support this clonotype. The V and J genes are TRBV5-6 and TRBJ2-1, with D perhaps TRBD2 (5 bases). Trimming removed 0 bases at V and 3 bases at J, with 13 bases between. Germline CDR1 is SGHDT and CDR2 is YYEEEE. The CDR3 runs 16 residues. The CDR3 DNA follows: TGTGCCAGCAGCTTGGCTCCGGGATCGGGCTACAATGAGCAGTTCTTC. It codes for CASSLAPGSGYNEQFF.

The table lists this clonotype with a few counts. The V gene is TRBV3-1, the J gene TRBJ2-1; no definite D call. The length of the CDR3 is 15 residues. Germline CDR1 and CDR2: LGHDT and YNNKEL (reference sequence). V was cut by 3 bases and J by 4 bases, with 13 bases left in between. CDR3 region: CASSQRPTEYNEQFF. CDR3 DNA sequence: TGTGCCAGCAGCCAGAGACCGACGGAGTACAATGAGCAGTTCTTC.

This clonotype turned up a few times. The CDR3 loop reads CASRLYDYIRETQYF. CDR3 coding DNA: TGCGCCAGCCGACTCTACGATTACATTAGGGAGACCCAGTACTTC. The chain combines TRBV5-1 with TRBJ2-5; D is unclear. Trimming stripped 7 bases from V and 5 bases from J, with 21 bases between. The CDR3 is 15 residues long. The germline V gene encodes CDR1 SGHRS and CDR2 YFSETQ.

For this clonotype: Since a much larger clone is just one base distant, this may be a read error. The V gene is TRBV6-5, the J gene TRBJ2-5; D call uncertain. The CDR3 extends over 14 amino acids. Germline CDR1 reads MNHEY; CDR2 reads SVGAGI. Trimming pared 0 bases from V and 3 bases from J, leaving 8 bases between. Here the CDR3 reads CASSYSGDKETQYF. CDR3 in DNA: TGTGCCAGCAGTTACTCCGGCGACAAAGAGACCCAGTACTTC.

The genes are TRBV27 and TRBJ1-5, with D hard to call. With 6 bases removed from V and 1 base from J, the gap between germline ends came to 13 bases. This CDR3 has 15 amino acids. Germline CDR1 reads MNHEY; CDR2 reads SMNVEV (reference sequence). Written as DNA, the CDR3 is TGTGCCAGCAGCCCCCTAATTGGCAGCAATCAGCCCCAGCATTTT. Its protein product is CASSPLIGSNQPQHF.

The rearrangement joins TRBV6-5 to TRBJ2-1; D not certain. CDR1 and CDR2 (germline): MNHEY, SVGAGI. There are 15 residues in the CDR3. Trimming cost V 7 bases and J 4 bases, with 17 bases left between them. CDR3 sequence reads: CASKFPMAFYNEQFF. Here the CDR3 DNA reads TGTGCCAGCAAGTTTCCCATGGCATTTTACAATGAGCAGTTCTTC.

This chain uses TRBV3-1 with TRBJ2-2, with D uncertain. V lost 0 bases and J 1 base, leaving 9 bases between the germline ends. The CDR3 length is 16 residues. Germline CDR1 and CDR2: LGHDT and YNNKEL (reference sequence). The CDR3 is CASSQEPRRNTGELFF. The CDR3 coding sequence is TGTGCCAGCAGCCAAGAACCCCGAAGGAACACCGGGGAGCTGTTTTTT.

This clonotype turned up a few times. The chain has TRBV7-9 and TRBJ2-5, with D maybe TRBD1 (6 bases). CDR1 is SEHNR and CDR2 is FQNEAQ in the germline V gene (reference sequence). Deletions cut 5 bases from V and 5 bases from J, with 12 bases between. CDR3 length: 13 amino acids. CDR3 DNA sequence: TGTGCCAGCAGCATACAGGGTTGGGAGACCCAGTACTTC. Its translation: CASSIQGWETQYF.

CDR3 sequence reads: CASSPLNRASTEAFF. The CDR3 bases are TGTGCCAGCTCACCTCTGAACAGGGCGAGCACTGAAGCTTTCTTT. The V call is TRBV18, the J call TRBJ1-1; tentatively, D is TRBD1 (6 bases). CDR1 and CDR2 (germline): KGHSH, LQKENI. V was cut by 3 bases and J by 4 bases, with 15 bases left in between. The CDR3 sequence is 15 residues long.

This clonotype has just a few counts. This chain links TRBV6-5 with TRBJ2-7, with a possible D match to TRBD1 (5 bases). The V gene's germline CDR1 is MNHEY and CDR2 SVGAGI. CDR3 size: 14 residues. V gave up 0 bases and J gave up 6 bases, with 12 bases separating them. Written as DNA, the CDR3 is TGTGCCAGCAGTTACTCGATAGGTGGGGCCGAGCAGTACTTC. As protein: CASSYSIGGAEQYF.

The chain carries TRBV11-2 and TRBJ2-7, with 8 bases lining up with TRBD1. J was trimmed by 1 base and V by 1 base; bases with no gene match: 6. Germline lookup yields CDR1 SGHAT and CDR2 FQNNGV. The CDR3 runs to 16 residues. CDR3: CASSLVRGDRSYEQYF. CDR3 sequence (DNA): TGTGCCAGCAGCTTAGTCAGGGGGGACAGGTCCTACGAGCAGTACTTC.

This clonotype was seen a few times. The V gene is TRBV7-9, the J gene TRBJ2-7, with 11 bases fitting TRBD2. The J segment lost 7 bases and the V segment lost 4 bases, leaving 12 bases of the junction unmatched. The length of the CDR3 is 16 residues. Germline CDR1 reads SEHNR; CDR2 reads FQNEAQ (reference sequence). DNA for the CDR3: TGTGCCAGCAGCTACCATATGGGGACTAGCGGTTTGGAGCAGTACTTC. Residues: CASSYHMGTSGLEQYF.

The V gene is TRBV4-1, the J gene TRBJ2-3; a possible D gene is TRBD1 (5 bases). Germline CDR1 MGHRA, CDR2 YSYEKL. The CDR3 covers 15 residues. V lost 0 bases to trimming and J lost 4 bases, with 11 bases between them. The CDR3 spells CASSQEQVFADTQYF. In DNA form, the CDR3 reads TGCGCCAGCAGCCAAGAACAGGTCTTTGCAGATACGCAGTATTTT.

This clonotype was seen only a few times. This chain joins TRBV25-1 and TRBJ2-7, with D unclear. The CDR3 loop spans 13 amino acids. From germline, CDR1 is MGHDK and CDR2 SYGVNS. The V end lost 5 bases, the J end lost 6 bases, and 14 bases lay between the germline ends. This chain's CDR3 is CASSRLLLREQYF. CDR3 sequence (DNA): TGTGCCAGCAGTAGGCTTCTACTACGCGAGCAGTACTTC.

This clonotype appeared a few times. This chain's CDR3 is CASTSGTANTGELFF. CDR3 DNA sequence: TGTGCCAGCACCTCCGGGACGGCGAACACCGGGGAGCTGTTTTTT. The genes are TRBV9 and TRBJ2-2; D might be TRBD1 or TRBD2, each matching 5 bases. The CDR3 spans 15 residues. The germline gives CDR1 SGDLS, CDR2 YYNGEE. V was clipped by 6 bases and J by 0 bases, with 12 bases between them.

The chain has TRBV20-1 and TRBJ2-7, with TRBD2 matching over 7 bases. The germline gives CDR1 DFQATT, CDR2 SNEGSKA (reference sequence). Trimming cost V 0 bases and J 3 bases; bases outside gene matches: 23. There are 20 residues in the CDR3. This CDR3 reads CSARDRFGTTMPLGDYEQYF. CDR3 coding DNA: TGCAGTGCTAGAGACCGTTTCGGGACTACTATGCCTTTAGGTGACTACGAGCAGTACTTC.

The chain uses TRBV7-3 and TRBJ1-4; D is perhaps TRBD1 (6 bases). Germline CDR1 is SGHTA and CDR2 is FQGTGA. The V gene lost 5 bases and the J gene lost 0 bases, with 10 bases spanning the gap. This CDR3 is built from 15 residues. The CDR3 sequence is CASSQTGATNEKLFF. The DNA for the CDR3 is TGTGCCAGCAGCCAGACAGGAGCAACTAATGAAAAACTGTTTTTT.

This chain joins TRBV20-1 and TRBJ1-6; unclear D gene. Trimming stripped 1 base from V and 5 bases from J, with 12 bases between. CDR3 length: 15 amino acids. Germline V gives CDR1 DFQATT, CDR2 SNEGSKA (reference sequence). Here the CDR3 DNA reads TGCAGTGCTAGAGGCGGAGGGTGGGATAATTCACCCCTCCACTTT. Amino acids: CSARGGGWDNSPLHF.

This clonotype was observed a single time. This chain links TRBV3-1 with TRBJ2-3, with unresolved D. The CDR3 extends over 13 amino acids. The germline gives CDR1 LGHDT, CDR2 YNNKEL (reference sequence). Trimming shortened V by 4 bases and J by 0 bases, and 5 bases separated the two germline ends. This chain's CDR3 is CASSRMSTDTQYF. The CDR3, as DNA: TGTGCCAGCAGCCGTATGAGCACAGATACGCAGTATTTT.

This clonotype has at least ten counts. The chain joins TRBV12-3 or TRBV12-4 to TRBJ2-7; no clear D. This CDR3 contains 13 residues. The V and J ends lost 5 bases and 1 base respectively, with 9 bases between them. Here the CDR3 reads CASSLRISYEQYF. In DNA, the CDR3 is TGTGCCAGCAGTCTCCGCATATCCTACGAGCAGTACTTC.

This clonotype came up a few times. V gene TRBV29-1 combines with J gene TRBJ2-7, with D perhaps being TRBD1 or TRBD2 (8 bases each). This CDR3 has 14 amino acids. Per germline, CDR1 SQVTM and CDR2 ANQGSEA. V was trimmed by 3 bases and J by 2 bases, leaving 14 bases between them. The CDR3 region is CSVDSGTGTYEQYF. The CDR3 DNA is TGCAGCGTTGATAGCGGGACAGGAACCTACGAGCAGTACTTC.

The V gene is TRBV29-1, the J gene TRBJ2-7, with D possibly TRBD1 on 6 matching bases. Germline V gene sequence: CDR1 SQVTM, CDR2 ANQGSEA. The V end was cut by 4 bases, the J end by 1 base, with 14 bases between. The CDR3 has 14 residues. In DNA form, the CDR3 reads TGCAGCGTTGTAGGGGACAAGTCTTCCTACGAGCAGTACTTC. Its translation: CSVVGDKSSYEQYF.

Only a few counts were recorded for this clonotype. The chain couples TRBV7-6 to TRBJ2-1; D unclear. Deletions cut 2 bases from V and 8 bases from J, with 13 bases between. Germline-derived CDR1 and CDR2 are SGHVS and FNYEAQ. The CDR3 length is 14 residues. CDR3 sequence reads: CASSLKAKSHEQFF. The CDR3 DNA reads as TGTGCCAGCAGCTTAAAAGCGAAGAGCCATGAGCAGTTCTTC.

This clonotype was found a few times. The chain joins TRBV5-1 to TRBJ2-3, with TRBD2 matching 9 bases. Looked up from germline, CDR1 is SGHRS and CDR2 is YFSETQ. The CDR3 has 16 amino acids. Unmatched junction bases numbered 6, after V lost 3 bases and J lost 1 base. The CDR3 region has the DNA TGCGCCAGCAGCTACGGATGGACTAGCGGCACAGATACGCAGTATTTT. Amino acid sequence: CASSYGWTSGTDTQYF.

This clonotype has only a few counts. The rearrangement uses TRBV27 and TRBJ2-7, with TRBD1 matching over 9 bases. Germline V gene sequence: CDR1 MNHEY, CDR2 SMNVEV (reference sequence). V was clipped by 3 bases and J by 2 bases; unmatched bases: 5. This CDR3 region has 15 residues. The CDR3 region has the DNA TGTGCCAGCAGTTTTGGGGACAGGGCCACCTACGAGCAGTACTTC. Protein: CASSFGDRATYEQYF.

V is TRBV27 and J is TRBJ2-7; D is perhaps TRBD2 (6 bases). CDR3 length: 14 residues. V lost 2 bases, J lost 6 bases, and 14 bases lay in between. The V gene's germline CDR1 is MNHEY and CDR2 SMNVEV (reference sequence). Here the CDR3 reads CASSLEFEGGEQYF. The CDR3 nucleotides are TGTGCCAGCAGTTTAGAGTTTGAGGGAGGCGAGCAGTACTTC.

This sequence joins TRBV4-1 and TRBJ2-7; maybe TRBD2 (5 bases). Trimming removed 0 bases at V and 2 bases at J, with 11 bases between. In germline, CDR1 is MGHRA, CDR2 YSYEKL. The CDR3 totals 15 residues. For the CDR3, the DNA is TGCGCCAGCAGCCAAGAACGCCGGGATCCCTACGAGCAGTACTTC. Protein product: CASSQERRDPYEQYF.